Each of the 30 T cell receptor beta chains below was sequenced from the same sample in a study of shared clonotypes between healthy human individuals. Some clones are missing from TCRdb's copy, which holds only in-frame ones; the method was immunoSEQ multiplex PCR. The repertoire includes 450,000 to 500,000 clones, roughly 80% of them detected once, and 9.5% to 15% sits in the top ten. Sequenced input: PBMCs. These receptors all stem from a woman aged 40 to 50 in good health. Some clones in this sample may be carry-over from other donors' samples.

The gene calls are TRBV4-3 and TRBJ1-1; D is perhaps TRBD1 (5 bases). In germline, CDR1 is LGHNA, CDR2 YSLEER. The V and J ends lost 4 bases and 2 bases respectively, with 17 bases between them. The CDR3 runs to 16 residues. The CDR3 DNA follows: TGCGCCAGCAGCCCCTTAGGGCAGGGAGGTAACACTGAAGCTTTCTTT. Translation gives CASSPLGQGGNTEAFF.

This clone was observed a handful of times. The chain recombines TRBV6-5 with TRBJ2-5; 11 bases line up with TRBD2. The DNA end is more similar to TRBJ2-7, so the J call may be wrong. CDR3 length: 15 residues. CDR1 is MNHEY and CDR2 is SVGAGI in the germline V gene. CDR3 nucleotides: TGTGCCAGCAGCTCTTTTACTAGCGGGAGTTCCGAGCAGTACTTC. Its protein is CASSSFTSGSSEQYF.

This clone was observed at least ten times. The same CDR3 also results from other DNA sequences found in this sample. The V and J genes are TRBV19 and TRBJ2-5; 10 bases agree with TRBD2. Germline V gives CDR1 LNHDA, CDR2 SQIVND (reference sequence). This CDR3 has 15 residues. J lost 2 bases, V lost 4 bases, and 4 bases had no gene match. The CDR3 reads CASSKLAGLQETQYF. The DNA for the CDR3 is TGTGCCAGTAGTAAACTAGCGGGACTTCAAGAGACCCAGTACTTC.

The sample holds one count of this clone. The junction departs from the called germline gene at one end, perhaps through a read error. This chain connects TRBV7-7 to TRBJ2-2, with D maybe TRBD2 (6 bases). The CDR3 contains 15 residues. CDR1 is SSHAT, CDR2 FNYEAQ, per germline (reference sequence). This CDR3 reads CASSPRLGNTGELFF. The CDR3 nucleotides read TGTGCTAGCAGCCCCAGACTAGGAAACACCGGGGAGCTGTTTTTT.

The gene calls are TRBV7-3 and TRBJ2-1; TRBD2 agrees at 10 bases. Trimming removed 5 bases from V and 6 bases from J; junction bases left unmatched: 7. The CDR3 extends over 15 amino acids. Germline CDR1 SGHTA, CDR2 FQGTGA. The CDR3 region is CASSRGLAETNEQFF. CDR3 bases: TGTGCCAGCAGCCGAGGACTAGCGGAGACCAATGAGCAGTTCTTC.

Remarks on this clone: A far larger clone is one nucleotide away, so this likely arose from a read error. The chain combines TRBV28 with TRBJ2-1, with unresolved D. From germline, CDR1 is MDHEN and CDR2 SYDVKM. CDR3 length equals 10 residues. The CDR3 DNA sequence: TGTGCCAGCCGGAGCGATGAGCAGCTCTTC. Translating gives CASRSDEQLF.

Comments on this clone: Additional DNA sequences in this sample encode the identical CDR3. J is TRBJ2-7 and V is TRBV7-9; 9 bases map to TRBD2. From germline, CDR1 is SEHNR and CDR2 FQNEAQ (reference sequence). The ends lost 6 bases at V and 0 bases at J; junction bases unmatched: 3. The CDR3 has 14 amino acids. CDR3 protein: CASSPTSGSYEQYF. The CDR3 DNA reads as TGTGCCAGCAGTCCGACTAGCGGCTCCTACGAGCAGTACTTC.

The chain is built from TRBV10-2 and TRBJ1-1; no clear D. Trimming took 8 bases from V and 6 from J, leaving 7 bases between them. CDR3 size: 10 residues. Germline V CDR1 and CDR2: WSHSY, SAAADI. The CDR3 sequence is CASGDPEAFF. The CDR3 nucleotides read TGCGCCAGCGGAGATCCTGAAGCTTTCTTT.

A note on this clone: A far larger clone differs by one base, so this is likely a read error. The same CDR3 is also encoded by other DNA sequences in this sample. V gene TRBV28 combines with J gene TRBJ1-4; a weak D match, TRBD1 (5 bases). The germline gives CDR1 MDHEN, CDR2 SYDVKM. The length of the CDR3 is 14 residues. CDR3 region: CASSGRDLDEKLFF. The CDR3 DNA reads TGTGCCAGCAGTGGCCGGGACTTAGATGAGAAACTGTTTTTT.

The sample holds one count of this clone. The chain has TRBV5-8 and TRBJ2-5; 8 bases agree with TRBD2. J was trimmed by 5 bases and V by 2 bases; bases with no gene match: 8. Germline V lookup: CDR1 SGHTS, CDR2 YDEGEE. There are 15 residues in the CDR3. The CDR3 DNA sequence: TGTGCCAGCAGCTTCCGGGCGGGAGGCGGGGAGACCCAGTACTTC. This sequence encodes CASSFRAGGGETQYF.

Note on this clone: A far more abundant clone sits one base away, making this likely a read error. The rearrangement joins TRBV29-1 to TRBJ1-1; tentatively, D is TRBD1 (5 bases). CDR3 length equals 11 residues. CDR1 is SQVTM, CDR2 ANQGSEA, per germline. CDR3 sequence: CSVDRGGTASF. CDR3 bases: TGCAGCGTGGACCGGGGGGGAACGGCTTCCTTT. Variable domain in full (rest from reference TRBV29-1 and TRBJ1-1): SAVISQKPSRDICQRGTSLTIQCQVDSQVTMMFWYRQQPGQSLTLIATANQGSEATYESGFVIDKFPISRPNLTFSTLTVSNMSPEDSSIYLCSVDRGGTASFGQGTRLTVV.

This clone was seen a few times. This probably arose from a read error, given a far larger clone one base away. The chain is built from TRBV30 and TRBJ1-1; D is unclear. Per germline, CDR1 GTSNPN and CDR2 SVGIG (reference sequence). V lost 5 bases to trimming and J lost 3 bases, with 13 bases between them. CDR3 length: 13 residues. In DNA form, the CDR3 reads TGTGCCTGGGAGGGAAACATGGACACTGAAGCTTTCTTT. It translates to CAWEGNMDTEAFF.

The genes are TRBV4-1 and TRBJ1-2; possible D gene TRBD1, 6 bases. V lost 0 bases and J 4 bases, leaving 21 bases between the germline ends. The CDR3 covers 18 residues. Germline V CDR1 and CDR2: MGHRA, YSYEKL. As DNA, the CDR3 is TGCGCCAGCAGCCAAGAAGTCCGGGGCAGGGGATCAAGCTATGGCTACACCTTC. Protein sequence: CASSQEVRGRGSSYGYTF.

In the case of this clone: A read error likely explains this, since a far larger clone differs by one base. DNA of the CDR3: TGTACCAGCAGTGATGGCGGGAGCACAGATACGCAGTATTTT. The encoded protein is CTSSDGGSTDTQYF. V is TRBV6-4 and J is TRBJ2-3; a possible D gene is TRBD2 (5 bases). The CDR3 is 14 residues long. Germline V CDR1 and CDR2: MRHNA, SNTAGT.

This clone was detected only a few times. The chain combines TRBV7-2 with TRBJ2-5, with D perhaps being TRBD1 or TRBD2 (6 bases each). CDR3 length: 13 amino acids. Germline loops: CDR1 SGHTA, CDR2 FQGNSA. Deletions cut 4 bases from V and 10 bases from J, with 16 bases between. The CDR3 here is CASSSSGGGVQYF. For the CDR3, the DNA is TGTGCCAGCAGCTCTTCTGGAGGGGGAGTCCAGTACTTC.

As for this clone: One end of the junction is discordant with germline, which a read error may explain. The chain carries TRBV7-7 and TRBJ2-1; no reliable D call. The CDR3 has 14 residues. Germline CDR1 and CDR2: SSHAT and FNYEAQ (reference sequence). The CDR3 sequence is CASSPHGEYNEQFF. The CDR3 region has the DNA TGTGCTAGCAGCCCCCATGGGGAATACAATGAGCAGTTCTTC.

V and J are TRBV28 and TRBJ1-5, with 8 bases identical to TRBD1. Germline V gene lookup returns CDR1 MDHEN and CDR2 SYDVKM. The CDR3 sequence is 16 residues long. J gave up 1 base and V 7 bases, and 9 bases lay outside the gene matches. CDR3 sequence: CASTLSRGRSNQPQHF. The CDR3 nucleotides read TGTGCCAGCACCCTAAGCAGGGGGCGAAGCAATCAGCCCCAGCATTTT.

In regard to this clone: The identical CDR3 is also encoded by other nucleotide sequences in the sample. The chain employs TRBV11-2 and TRBJ2-3; D not certain. Germline loops: CDR1 SGHAT, CDR2 FQNNGV. V lost 2 bases and J lost 6, with 3 bases in between. The CDR3 length is 11 residues. The CDR3 sequence is CASSLTDTQYF. In DNA, the CDR3 is TGTGCCAGCAGCTTAACGGATACGCAGTATTTT. The full variable domain, rest sourced from reference TRBV11-2 and TRBJ2-3, is EAGVAQSPRYKIIEKRQSVAFWCNPISGHATLYWYQQILGQGPKLLIQFQNNGVVDDSQLPKDRFSAERLKGVDSTLKIQPAKLEDSAVYLCASSLTDTQYFGPGTRLTVL.

The chain is built from TRBV11-2 and TRBJ1-5; D unresolved. Germline V gene data show CDR1 as SGHAT and CDR2 as FQNNGV. V dropped 2 bases and J dropped 2 bases, with 10 bases sitting between them. CDR3 size: 15 residues. The CDR3 nucleotides read TGTGCCAGCAGCTTAACGAGGACTGGCAATCAGCCCCAGCATTTT. Its translation is CASSLTRTGNQPQHF.

As for this clone: It is likely a read error: a sequence one base away is far more abundant. Other DNA sequences in this sample translate to the same CDR3. The rearrangement uses TRBV30 and TRBJ2-7; D unresolved. V lost 5 bases, J lost 3 bases, and 11 bases lay in between. Germline-derived CDR1 and CDR2 are GTSNPN and SVGIG (reference sequence). This CDR3 contains 12 residues. CDR3 in DNA: TGTGCCTGGGGTCGGCACCTCTACGAGCAGTACTTC. Its protein is CAWGRHLYEQYF.

The chain recombines TRBV11-2 with TRBJ2-1; 11 positions match TRBD2. Germline CDR1 and CDR2: SGHAT and FQNNGV. The CDR3 length is 14 residues. J gave up 13 bases and V 4 bases, and 9 bases lay outside the gene matches. For the CDR3, the DNA is TGTGCCAGCAGCTCCCTAACTAGCGGGAGAGATCAGTTCTTC. It specifies CASSSLTSGRDQFF.

The chain couples TRBV2 to TRBJ2-7; 8 nucleotides match TRBD2. The germline V gene has CDR1 SNHLY and CDR2 FYNNEI. Germline trimming cut 5 bases from V and 3 bases from J; bases unmatched to any gene: 9. This CDR3 is 15 amino acids long. The DNA for the CDR3 is TGTGCCAGCAGTTACGTCACTAGCGGCTTCTACGAGCAGTACTTC. It is translated as CASSYVTSGFYEQYF.

CDR3 sequence reads: CASSEGRQAEAFF. The CDR3 DNA follows: TGTGCCAGCAGCGAAGGCCGACAGGCTGAAGCTTTCTTT. This chain uses TRBV11-2 with TRBJ1-1; possibly TRBD1 for D (6 bases). Trimming cost V 5 bases and J 6 bases, with 13 bases left between them. The CDR3 has 13 residues. The germline CDR1 and CDR2 sequences are SGHAT and FQNNGV.

The chain joins TRBV5-1 to TRBJ2-7; 8 bases match TRBD2. Germline CDR1 is SGHRS and CDR2 is YFSETQ. V shed 0 bases, J shed 3 bases, and the junction held 11 bases outside the gene matches. This CDR3 is built from 17 residues. DNA for the CDR3: TGCGCCAGCAGCTTGGTCATAGAGCCTAGCGGGTACTACGAGCAGTACTTC. This translates into CASSLVIEPSGYYEQYF.

The rearrangement uses TRBV29-1 and TRBJ1-1; D not certain. Trimming removed 3 bases at V and 2 bases at J, with 7 bases between. CDR3 size: 12 residues. Germline V CDR1 and CDR2: SQVTM, ANQGSEA. CDR3 in DNA: TGCAGCGTTGAGGAGCCCAACACTGAAGCTTTCTTT. It yields the protein CSVEEPNTEAFF. Complete variable domain (other parts from reference TRBV29-1 and TRBJ1-1): SAVISQKPSRDICQRGTSLTIQCQVDSQVTMMFWYRQQPGQSLTLIATANQGSEATYESGFVIDKFPISRPNLTFSTLTVSNMSPEDSSIYLCSVEEPNTEAFFGQGTRLTVV.

CDR3 bases: TGTGCCAGCAGCGCCGGGACAGGGGACTACGAGCAGTACTTC. Translation: CASSAGTGDYEQYF. The genes are TRBV9 and TRBJ2-7, with 10 bases matching TRBD1. Per the germline V gene, CDR1 is SGDLS and CDR2 is YYNGEE. With V trimmed by 3 bases and J by 3 bases, 3 bases remained unmatched. The CDR3 spans 14 residues.

The V and J genes are TRBV7-9 and TRBJ2-3; D is unclear. Germline V CDR1 and CDR2: SEHNR, FQNEAQ (reference sequence). The CDR3 has 14 residues. Trimming removed 3 bases from V and 0 bases from J, with 7 bases in between. The CDR3 sequence is CASSFEGSTDTQYF. The CDR3 DNA reads as TGTGCCAGCAGCTTTGAAGGGAGCACAGATACGCAGTATTTT. The full variable domain, rest sourced from reference TRBV7-9 and TRBJ2-3, is DTGVSQNPRHKITKRGQNVTFRCDPISEHNRLYWYRQTLGQGPEFLTYFQNEAQLEKSRLLSDRFSAERPKGSFSTLEIQRTEQGDSAMYLCASSFEGSTDTQYFGPGTRLTVL.

The chain joins TRBV6-5 to TRBJ2-1, with TRBD2 matching 9 bases. The CDR3 has 14 residues. Trimming at V came to 8 bases and at J to 4 bases, leaving 6 bases not matched to a gene. Looked up from germline, CDR1 is MNHEY and CDR2 is SVGAGI. The CDR3 DNA reads as TGTGCCAGCGGCGGGGGGGGATCTTACAATGAGCAGTTCTTC. It yields the protein CASGGGGSYNEQFF.

The V and J genes are TRBV30 and TRBJ2-1, with TRBD2 matching 7 bases. This CDR3 has 13 residues. Unmatched junction bases numbered 6, after V lost 0 bases and J lost 10 bases. Germline lookup yields CDR1 GTSNPN and CDR2 SVGIG (reference sequence). DNA of the CDR3: TGTGCCTGGAGTGTACGGTCCGGGGGGGAGCAGTTCTTC. This translates into CAWSVRSGGEQFF. The whole variable domain, remainder taken from reference TRBV30 and TRBJ2-1, is SQTIHQWPATLVQPVGSPLSLECTVEGTSNPNLYWYRQAAGRGLQLLFYSVGIGQISSEVPQNLSASRPQDRQFILSSKKLLLSDSGFYLCAWSVRSGGEQFFGPGTRLTVL.

The chain has TRBV28 and TRBJ1-2; D unresolved. The CDR3 totals 11 residues. Trimming took 8 bases from V and 6 from J, leaving 10 bases between them. Germline V gene sequence: CDR1 MDHEN, CDR2 SYDVKM. In nucleotides, the CDR3 is TGTGCCAGCGGCTGGTACAATGGCTACACCTTC. As protein: CASGWYNGYTF.